These T cell receptor beta chains were read from a single sample in a study of T cell changes during pregnancy in multiple sclerosis. The table came from immunoSEQ multiplex PCR; TCRdb's copy has only in-frame clones and leaves some out. This sample has tens of thousands of clones, with roughly 90% found just once. The material was CD8+ T cells from peripheral blood mononuclear cells, obtained in the third trimester of pregnancy. Receptor source: a female donor with multiple sclerosis, enrolled in a pregnancy study. Both conserved end residues are part of each CDR3. Each record gives: J gene, clone size, D gene, V gene, CDR3 protein, CDR3 DNA. A D gene is named only where the DNA matches it firmly. The size field is filled for only some rows; it gives once, few, many or a size class.

TRBJ1-2,.,TRBD1,TRBV9,CASSTRDSPFYGYTF,TGTGCCAGCAGCACCCGGGACAGTCCGTTTTATGGCTACACCTTC
TRBJ2-3,.,TRBD1,TRBV6-1,CASSDRGQSDTQYF,TGTGCCAGCAGTGACAGGGGGCAGTCAGATACGCAGTATTTT
TRBJ2-7,.,TRBD1,TRBV30,CAYEGASYEQYF,TGTGCCTACGAGGGGGCGTCCTACGAGCAGTACTTC
TRBJ2-3,.,.,TRBV30,CAWSSLIDTQYF,TGTGCCTGGAGTTCTTTAATAGATACGCAGTATTTT
TRBJ1-1,.,TRBD1,TRBV25-1,CASRTGGRNEAFF,TGTGCCAGCAGGACAGGGGGAAGGAATGAAGCTTTCTTT
TRBJ1-1,.,.,TRBV27,CASSYMTGNTEAFF,TGTGCCAGCAGCTATATGACAGGTAACACTGAAGCTTTCTTT
TRBJ2-7,once,TRBD1,TRBV6-5,CASSYKGAPYEQYF,TGTGCCAGCAGTTACAAGGGGGCCCCTTACGAGCAGTACTTC
TRBJ1-4,.,.,TRBV6-5,CASGQRENEKLFF,TGTGCCAGCGGGCAGAGAGAGAATGAAAAACTGTTTTTT
TRBJ1-1,.,.,TRBV6-5,CASSLGGNTEAFF,TGTGCCAGCAGTCTAGGGGGGAACACTGAAGCTTTCTTT
TRBJ1-2,.,.,TRBV5-8,CASRRRESNYGYTF,TGTGCCAGCCGGCGGAGGGAGAGTAACTATGGCTACACCTTC
TRBJ2-7,.,TRBD2,TRBV6-5,CASSYGGESDEQYF,TGTGCCAGCAGTTACGGGGGGGAGTCAGACGAGCAGTACTTC
TRBJ2-1,once,TRBD2,TRBV27,CASSLESGDPYNEQFF,TGTGCCAGCAGTTTAGAGAGCGGGGATCCCTACAATGAGCAGTTCTTC
TRBJ2-7,.,.,TRBV2,CASSKRTDTGSF,TGTGCCAGCAGCAAAAGGACGGACACCGGAAGCTTC
TRBJ2-7,once,.,TRBV27,CASSPGGSHYEQYF,TGTGCCAGCAGCCCTGGGGGGTCGCACTACGAGCAGTACTTC
TRBJ1-2,.,.,TRBV19,CASSIVHSTYGYTF,TGTGCCAGTAGTATAGTTCACAGCACCTATGGCTACACCTTC
TRBJ2-1,.,TRBD1,TRBV10-2,CASSGQGFYNEQFF,TGCGCCAGCAGTGGACAGGGGTTTTACAATGAGCAGTTCTTC
TRBJ2-7,.,TRBD1,TRBV7-9,CASSSLGTGPEQYF,TGTGCCAGCAGCTCCCTGGGGACAGGGCCCGAGCAGTACTTC
TRBJ1-2,.,TRBD1,TRBV7-6,CASSSEGAGGYTF,TGTGCCAGCAGCTCCGAGGGGGCAGGTGGCTACACCTTC
TRBJ2-1,.,.,TRBV4-2,CASSQGPTGGNEQFF,TGTGCCAGCAGCCAAGGCCCTACCGGGGGAAATGAGCAGTTCTTC
TRBJ2-3,.,.,TRBV14,CASSQEIDSSTDTQYF,TGTGCCAGCAGCCAAGAGATTGACAGCAGCACAGATACGCAGTATTTT
TRBJ2-2,.,.,TRBV5-6,CASSLLAGATGELFF,TGTGCCAGCAGCTTGCTCGCAGGGGCCACCGGGGAGCTGTTTTTT
TRBJ2-7,.,.,TRBV6-5,CASQRLSEHYEQYF,TGTGCCAGCCAGAGGCTGTCGGAACATTACGAGCAGTACTTC
TRBJ2-5,once,TRBD1,TRBV7-9,CASSLAQGAQETQYF,TGTGCCAGCAGCTTAGCTCAGGGGGCCCAAGAGACCCAGTACTTC
TRBJ1-6,.,.,TRBV14,CASSQWGRVSPLHF,TGTGCCAGCAGCCAGTGGGGCAGGGTTTCACCCCTCCACTTT
TRBJ1-5,.,TRBD1,TRBV10-3,CASKRQGPYQPQHF,TGTGCATCGAAGAGACAGGGGCCCTATCAGCCCCAGCATTTT
TRBJ1-5,few,.,TRBV7-8,CASSLEGYSNQPQHF,TGTGCCAGCAGCTTAGAGGGGTATAGCAATCAGCCCCAGCATTTT
TRBJ1-1,.,.,TRBV6-4,CASSPGSNTEAFF,TGTGCCAGCAGTCCGGGGTCTAACACTGAAGCTTTCTTT